The sequence of this T cell receptor (beta chain) was determined in a study of cytomegalovirus exposure and HLA in healthy donors. Assay: immunoSEQ multiplex PCR; the TCRdb copy retains only in-frame clones and omits some. The sample yields about 190,000 clones, 86% seen once. The length of the CDR3 is 14 residues. CDR1 and CDR2 from the germline V gene are GTSNPN and SVGIG (reference sequence). Trimming stripped 0 bases from V and 4 bases from J, with 10 bases between. This clonotype was sampled from a woman under 30 in good health and CMV-seronegative. The rearrangement links TRBV30 to TRBJ2-1; no definite D call. Material for sequencing was PBMCs. The CDR3 sequence: CAWSVLSSYNEQFF. The CDR3 DNA sequence: TGTGCCTGGAGTGTACTGTCTAGTTACAATGAGCAGTTCTTC.